The text below deals with one T cell receptor (beta chain). The sample originates from a study of blood T cell repertoires in COVID-19. How the authors handled the data: Nucleated cell number was recorded as an estimate derived from reference gene primer amplification. TCRdb's table, derived via immunoSEQ multiplex PCR, lists solely in-frame clones and lacks some. That table is the source of V, J and clone size, and D and trimming were worked out from the DNA. This sample has 60,000 to 95,000 clones, with approximately 88% found just once. This CDR3 is 13 amino acids long. V shed 5 bases and J 7 bases; nucleotides not matched to a gene: 6. Germline V gives CDR1 SGHAT, CDR2 FQDESV (reference sequence).

Sequencing used peripheral blood. The chain carries TRBV11-1 and TRBJ1-2; 8 positions match TRBD1. This sequence originates from a woman aged 50 to 60 with acute or convalescent COVID-19. CDR3 nucleotide sequence: TGTGCCAGCAGCCCCCCGGACAGGGTTGGCTACACCTTC. This encodes CASSPPDRVGYTF.